The present T cell receptor beta chain was sequenced within a study of graft-versus-host responses after intestinal transplantation. Study-level background: Induction using anti-thymocyte globulin, followed by tacrolimus and steroids for around 3 years, was given to all recipients.

With regard to this clone: Its matching antigen is unknown.

Sequenced by immunoSEQ multiplex PCR; TCRdb stores in-frame clones only, minus some. The profile shows 98,000 or so clones, about 82% of them singletons. The study, taken as a whole, reports: There were GvH clones found in recipient marrow, and some of them appeared first in ileum or blood.

This CDR3 contains 12 residues. Germline CDR1 SGHRS, CDR2 YFSETQ. Trimming left V 1 base short and J 6 bases short, with 7 bases between. This rearrangement joins TRBV5-1 to TRBJ1-2; TRBD1 might be the D (5 bases). The specimen comprised PBMCs, sampled 255 days after intestinal transplant. The TCR comes from a human patient who received an intestinal transplant, so some T cells may come from the graft donor. CDR3 protein: CASSLQGHGYTF. CDR3 bases: TGCGCCAGCAGCTTGCAGGGTCATGGCTACACCTTC. The full variable domain, its missing parts supplied by reference TRBV5-1 and TRBJ1-2, is KAGVTQTPRYLIKTRGQQVTLSCSPISGHRSVSWYQQTPGQGLQFLFEYFSETQRNKGNFPGRFSGRQFSNSRSEMNVSTLELGDSALYLCASSLQGHGYTFGSGTRLTVV.